The text below deals with one T cell receptor beta chain. The donors, healthy Caucasians from Russia, were aged about 6 to 95. A second PCR, run for roughly 7 to 11 cycles, used a sample-barcoded 5' primer plus a J-beta primer mix. TCRdb reanalysed the 5' RACE reads using MiXCR and keeps one entry per CDR3 protein. The sample carries some 1,500,000 distinct CDR3 sequences, 35% to 45% recorded once. The CDR3 covers 16 residues. Trimming pared 3 bases from V and 1 base from J, leaving 17 bases between. The germline V gene encodes CDR1 SGHDT and CDR2 YYEEEE. The entry originates in a study of blood T cells in healthy people across ages.

This chain links TRBV5-6 with TRBJ2-7; D unresolved. The receptor's source is a woman between 18 and 29 years old in good health. Sequencing input: blood. This CDR3 reads CASSSWALLKSYEQYF. CDR3 DNA sequence: TGTGCCAGCAGCTCCTGGGCGTTACTAAAATCCTACGAGCAGTACTTC.